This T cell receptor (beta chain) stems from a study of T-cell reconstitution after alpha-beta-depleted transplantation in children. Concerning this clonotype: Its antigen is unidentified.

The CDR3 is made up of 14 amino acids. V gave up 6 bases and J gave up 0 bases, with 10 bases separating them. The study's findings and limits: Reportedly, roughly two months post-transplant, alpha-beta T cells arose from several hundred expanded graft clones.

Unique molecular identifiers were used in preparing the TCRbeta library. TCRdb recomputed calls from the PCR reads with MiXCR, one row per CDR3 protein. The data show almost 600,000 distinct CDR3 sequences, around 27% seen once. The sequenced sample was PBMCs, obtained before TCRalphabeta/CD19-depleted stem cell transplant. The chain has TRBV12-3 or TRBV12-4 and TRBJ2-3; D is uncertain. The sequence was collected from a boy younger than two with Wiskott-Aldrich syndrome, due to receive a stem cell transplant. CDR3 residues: CASSGGESTDTQYF. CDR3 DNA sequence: TGTGCCAGCAGCGGTGGGGAAAGCACAGATACGCAGTATTTT.